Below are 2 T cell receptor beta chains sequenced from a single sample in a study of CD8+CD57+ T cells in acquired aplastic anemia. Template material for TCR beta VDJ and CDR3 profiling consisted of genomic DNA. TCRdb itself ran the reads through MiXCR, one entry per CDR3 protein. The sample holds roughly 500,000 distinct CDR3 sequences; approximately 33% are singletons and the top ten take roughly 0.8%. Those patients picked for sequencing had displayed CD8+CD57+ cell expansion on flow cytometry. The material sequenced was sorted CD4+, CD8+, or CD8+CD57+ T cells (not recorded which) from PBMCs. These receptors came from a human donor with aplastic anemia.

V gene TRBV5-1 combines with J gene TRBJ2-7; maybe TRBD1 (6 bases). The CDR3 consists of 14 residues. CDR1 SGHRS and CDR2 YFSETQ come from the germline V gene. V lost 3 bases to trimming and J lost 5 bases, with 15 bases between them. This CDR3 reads CASSSETGLDEQYF. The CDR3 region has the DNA TGCGCCAGCAGCTCCGAAACAGGGTTGGACGAGCAGTACTTC. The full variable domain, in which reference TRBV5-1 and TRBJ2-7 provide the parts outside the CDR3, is KAGVTQTPRYLIKTRGQQVTLSCSPISGHRSVSWYQQTPGQGLQFLFEYFSETQRNKGNFPGRFSGRQFSNSRSEMNVSTLELGDSALYLCASSSETGLDEQYFGPGTRLTVT.

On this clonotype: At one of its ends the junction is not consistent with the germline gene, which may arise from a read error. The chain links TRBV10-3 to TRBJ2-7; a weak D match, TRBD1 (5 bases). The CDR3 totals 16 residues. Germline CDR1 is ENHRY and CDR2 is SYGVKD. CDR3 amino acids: CASSYSKTASYYEQYF. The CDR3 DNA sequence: TGTGCCAGCAGTTACTCTAAGACAGCGTCCTACTACGAGCAGTACTTC.